This TCR beta chain stems from a study of T cell repertoires in cytomegalovirus infection. Study-level background: Used in the study were CMV epitopes, some recently identified and HLA-C-restricted, others well-studied and HLA-B-restricted. Public TCR beta signatures provided an indication of both CMV infection and a matching HLA type. Study-wide points: HLA-C-restricted CMV clonotypes gave the most frequent clonotype in two of eight donors.

V lost 5 bases, J lost 4 bases, and 10 bases stayed unmatched. The CDR3 runs to 15 residues. Germline CDR1 is MNHNY and CDR2 is SVGAGI (reference sequence). TCRdb used MiXCR to reprocess the reads, holding one entry per CDR3 protein. The sample contains about 890,000 distinct CDR3 sequences, around a third of which appear only once. With regard to this clonotype: What it binds is unknown.

The origin of this receptor is a human donor in good health (CMV status not recorded). Some clones in this sample may be carry-over from other donors' samples. The rearrangement uses TRBV6-6 and TRBJ1-2; 7 bases agree with TRBD1. This specimen was cultured CD8+ T cells from PBMCs, taken from culture after CMV antigen stimulation. The CDR3 reads CASSELVDRLYGYTF. The CDR3 DNA sequence: TGTGCCAGCAGTGAACTCGTGGACAGGCTCTATGGCTACACCTTC.